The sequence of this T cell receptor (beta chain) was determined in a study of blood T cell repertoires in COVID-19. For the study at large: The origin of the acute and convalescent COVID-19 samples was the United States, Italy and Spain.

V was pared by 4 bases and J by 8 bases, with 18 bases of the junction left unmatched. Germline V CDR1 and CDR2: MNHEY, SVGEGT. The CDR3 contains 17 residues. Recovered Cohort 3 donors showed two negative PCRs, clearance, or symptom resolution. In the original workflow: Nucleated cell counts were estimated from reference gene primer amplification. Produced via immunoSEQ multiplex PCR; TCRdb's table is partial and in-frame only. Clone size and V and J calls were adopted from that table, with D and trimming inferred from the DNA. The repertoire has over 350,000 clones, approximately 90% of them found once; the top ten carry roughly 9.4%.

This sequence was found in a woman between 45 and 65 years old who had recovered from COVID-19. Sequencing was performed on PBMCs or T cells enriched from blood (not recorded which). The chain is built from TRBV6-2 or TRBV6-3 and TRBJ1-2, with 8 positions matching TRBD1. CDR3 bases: TGTGCCAGCAGTTCCGGACAGGGAATCTCCTATATCTTCGGCTACACCTTC. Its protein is CASSSGQGISYIFGYTF.